Reported below is one T cell receptor (beta chain). This sample was taken from a study of blood T cell repertoires in COVID-19. For the study at large: Spain, Italy and the United States supplied samples that represented acute and convalescent COVID-19.

In germline, CDR1 is SGHRS, CDR2 YFSETQ. The CDR3 extends over 15 amino acids. V was clipped by 3 bases and J by 5 bases, with 17 bases between them. Assay: immunoSEQ multiplex PCR; the TCRdb copy retains only in-frame clones and omits some. The sample has some 220,000 clones, roughly 88% seen once. The rearrangement links TRBV5-1 to TRBJ1-1, with D maybe TRBD1 (6 bases). The sequence was collected from a man aged 50-60 years with active or convalescent COVID-19. Sample: peripheral blood. The CDR3 loop is CASSSSSGGATEAFF. In DNA, the CDR3 is TGCGCCAGCAGCTCCTCCTCTGGGGGCGCGACTGAAGCTTTCTTT.